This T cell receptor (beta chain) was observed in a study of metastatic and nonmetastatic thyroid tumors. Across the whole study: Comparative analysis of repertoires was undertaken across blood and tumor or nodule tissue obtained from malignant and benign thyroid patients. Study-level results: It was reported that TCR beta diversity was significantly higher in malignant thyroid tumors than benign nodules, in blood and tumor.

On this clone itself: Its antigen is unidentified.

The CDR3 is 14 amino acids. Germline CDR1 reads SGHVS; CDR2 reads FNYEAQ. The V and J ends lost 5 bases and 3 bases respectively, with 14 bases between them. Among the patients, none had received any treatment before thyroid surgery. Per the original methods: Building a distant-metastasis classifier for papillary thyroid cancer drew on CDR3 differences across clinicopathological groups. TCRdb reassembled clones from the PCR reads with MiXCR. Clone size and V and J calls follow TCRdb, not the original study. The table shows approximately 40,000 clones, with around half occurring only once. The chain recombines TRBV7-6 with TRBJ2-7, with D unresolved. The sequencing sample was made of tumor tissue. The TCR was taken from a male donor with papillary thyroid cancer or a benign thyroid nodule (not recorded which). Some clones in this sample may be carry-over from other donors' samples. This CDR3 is CASSPRSSGYEQYF. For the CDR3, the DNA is TGTGCCAGCAGCCCACGGTCCTCTGGCTACGAGCAGTACTTC. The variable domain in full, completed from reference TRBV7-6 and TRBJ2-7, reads GAGVSQSPRYKVTKRGQDVALRCDPISGHVSLYWYRQALGQGPEFLTYFNYEAQQDKSGLPNDRFSAERPEGSISTLTIQRTEQRDSAMYRCASSPRSSGYEQYFGPGTRLTVT.